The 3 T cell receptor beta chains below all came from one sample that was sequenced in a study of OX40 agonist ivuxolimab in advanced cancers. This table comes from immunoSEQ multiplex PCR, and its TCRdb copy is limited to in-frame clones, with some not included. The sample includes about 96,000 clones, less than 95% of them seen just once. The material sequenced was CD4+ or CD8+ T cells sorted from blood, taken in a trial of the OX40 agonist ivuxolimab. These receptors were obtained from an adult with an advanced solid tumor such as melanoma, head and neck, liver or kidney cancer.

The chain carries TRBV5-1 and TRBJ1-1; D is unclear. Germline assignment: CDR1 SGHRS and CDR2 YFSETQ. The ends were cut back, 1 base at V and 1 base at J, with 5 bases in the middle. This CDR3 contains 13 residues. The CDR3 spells CASSLTRNTEAFF. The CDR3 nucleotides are TGCGCCAGCAGCTTGACCCGGAACACTGAAGCTTTCTTT.

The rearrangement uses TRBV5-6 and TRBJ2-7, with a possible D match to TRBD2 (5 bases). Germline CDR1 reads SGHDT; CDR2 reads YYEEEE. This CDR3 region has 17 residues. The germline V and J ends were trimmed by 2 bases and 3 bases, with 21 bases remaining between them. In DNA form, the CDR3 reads TGTGCCAGCAGCTTAACGCTCCGGGATTATGGGAACTACGAGCAGTACTTC. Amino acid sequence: CASSLTLRDYGNYEQYF.

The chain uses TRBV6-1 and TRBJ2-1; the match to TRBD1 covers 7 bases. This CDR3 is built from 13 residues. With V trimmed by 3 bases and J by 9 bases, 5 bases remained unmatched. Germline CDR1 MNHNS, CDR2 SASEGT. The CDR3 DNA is TGTGCCAGCAGTGACAGGGGGAAGGGTGAGCAGTTCTTC. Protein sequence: CASSDRGKGEQFF.